This T cell receptor beta chain stems from a study of early T cells in non-severe SARS-CoV-2 infection. Study details: The chains were unpaired, and the sequenced material was bulk RNA from unsorted whole blood. The study's findings and limits: The study's VDJdb matching favored anti-spike CD8 responses and missed private and CD4 specificities.

Separate cDNA molecules each had unique molecular identifiers attached to them. MiXCR, applied by TCRdb to the 5' RACE reads, yields one record per CDR3 protein. The profile covers tens of thousands of distinct CDR3 sequences, with about 10% appearing a single time and roughly 4% taken by the ten largest. In regard to this clonotype: The antigen is not known.

With V trimmed by 5 bases and J by 7 bases, 5 bases remained unmatched. There are 13 residues in the CDR3. CDR1 SGHDT and CDR2 YYEEEE come from the germline V gene. J is TRBJ2-7 and V is TRBV5-6; 11 bases line up with TRBD1. The sequenced sample was whole blood, obtained at baseline. This TCR was recovered from an adult who was a healthcare worker with PCR-confirmed SARS-CoV-2 infection or an uninfected control (not recorded which). The CDR3 DNA sequence: TGTGCCAGCAGGAGGACAGGGGGCGGAGAGCAGTACTTC. Translated, it gives CASRRTGGGEQYF.